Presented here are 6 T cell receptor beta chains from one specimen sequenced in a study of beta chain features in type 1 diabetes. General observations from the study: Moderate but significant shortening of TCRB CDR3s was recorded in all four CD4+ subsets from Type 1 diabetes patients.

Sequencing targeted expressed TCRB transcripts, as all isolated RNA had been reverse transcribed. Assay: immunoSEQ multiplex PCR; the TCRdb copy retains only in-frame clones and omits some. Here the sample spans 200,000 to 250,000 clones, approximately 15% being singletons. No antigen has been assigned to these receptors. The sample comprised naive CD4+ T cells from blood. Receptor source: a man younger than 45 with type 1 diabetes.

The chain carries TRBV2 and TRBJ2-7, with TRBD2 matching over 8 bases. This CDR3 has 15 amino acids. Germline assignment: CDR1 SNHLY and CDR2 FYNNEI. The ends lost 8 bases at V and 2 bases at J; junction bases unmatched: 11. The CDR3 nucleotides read TGTGCCAGCCGCGGGTCGTCGGGAGGGGCCTACGAGCAGTACTTC. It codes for CASRGSSGGAYEQYF.

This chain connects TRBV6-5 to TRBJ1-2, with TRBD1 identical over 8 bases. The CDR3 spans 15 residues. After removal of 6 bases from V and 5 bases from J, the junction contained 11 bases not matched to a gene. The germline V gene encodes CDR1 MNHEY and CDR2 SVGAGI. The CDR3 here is CASRETGTGNYGYTF. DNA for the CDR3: TGTGCCAGCAGAGAAACCGGGACAGGCAATTATGGCTACACCTTC.

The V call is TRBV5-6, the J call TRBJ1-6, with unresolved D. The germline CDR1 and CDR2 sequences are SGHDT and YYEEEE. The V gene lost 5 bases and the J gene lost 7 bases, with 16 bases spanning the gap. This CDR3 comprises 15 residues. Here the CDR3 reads CASSLDPGGNSPLHF. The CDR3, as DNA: TGTGCCAGCAGTCTGGACCCTGGAGGGAATTCACCCCTCCACTTT.

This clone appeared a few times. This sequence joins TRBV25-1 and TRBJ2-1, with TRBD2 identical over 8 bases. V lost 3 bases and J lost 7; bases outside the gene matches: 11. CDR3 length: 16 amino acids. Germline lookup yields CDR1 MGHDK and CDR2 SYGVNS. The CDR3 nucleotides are TGTGCCAGCAGTGACCGCCCCAGCGGGAGTGGGAATGAGCAGTTCTTC. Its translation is CASSDRPSGSGNEQFF.

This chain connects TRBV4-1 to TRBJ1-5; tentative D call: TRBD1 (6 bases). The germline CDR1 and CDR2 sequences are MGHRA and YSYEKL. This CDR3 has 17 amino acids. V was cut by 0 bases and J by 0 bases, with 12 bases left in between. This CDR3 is CASSQEGDTYSNQPQHF. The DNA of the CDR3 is TGCGCCAGCAGCCAAGAGGGGGACACCTATAGCAATCAGCCCCAGCATTTT.

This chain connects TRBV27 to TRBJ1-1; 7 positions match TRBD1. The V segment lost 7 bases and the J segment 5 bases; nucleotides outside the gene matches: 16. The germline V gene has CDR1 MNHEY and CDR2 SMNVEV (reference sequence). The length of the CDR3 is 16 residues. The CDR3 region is CASTETGTGRRTEAFF. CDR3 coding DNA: TGTGCCAGCACCGAGACAGGGACGGGACGGAGAACTGAAGCTTTCTTT.